The 17 T cell receptor beta chains listed next were all sequenced from one sample in a study of T cells in Graves' hyperthyroidism and ophthalmopathy. It was RNA transcripts that yielded the amplified TCR beta CDR3 regions. TCR CDR3 regions were first amplified by RT-PCR with HTBI primers. In TCRdb, the multiplex PCR reads were re-called with MiXCR into one record per CDR3 protein. This sample has around 450,000 distinct CDR3 sequences; 15% to 19% occur once, and the top ten carry approximately 7.5%. The sample taken for sequencing was blood. These receptors were collected from a young woman with Graves' hyperthyroidism.

Points on this clonotype: A much larger clone lies one base from this, so it may be a read error. J is TRBJ2-1 and V is TRBV2; 8 nucleotides match TRBD2. Trimming took 3 bases from V and 12 from J; bases not matched to a gene: 19. Germline CDR1 and CDR2: SNHLY and FYNNEI. CDR3 length equals 17 residues. CDR3 loop: CASSDVAGSPCNERQFF. DNA of the CDR3: TGTGCCAGCAGTGACGTAGCGGGGAGCCCTTGCAATGAGCGGCAGTTCTTC.

This clonotype was recorded a few times. V gene TRBV6-1 combines with J gene TRBJ2-2; D is ambiguous. The CDR3 totals 14 residues. Germline CDR1 reads MNHNS; CDR2 reads SASEGT. V lost 5 bases, J lost 6 bases, and 13 bases lay in between. CDR3 nucleotide sequence: TGTGCCAGCAGTTTTGGGCCAGCGCCCGGGGAGCTGTTTTTT. Encoded protein: CASSFGPAPGELFF.

At least ten counts were recorded for this clonotype. V gene TRBV20-1 combines with J gene TRBJ2-1; 8 bases are a match to TRBD2. CDR1 is DFQATT and CDR2 is SNEGSKA in the germline V gene (reference sequence). The CDR3 spans 14 residues. Trimming cost V 4 bases and J 0 bases; bases outside gene matches: 2. The CDR3 DNA reads TGCAGTGCTATCGCGGGGGGCTCCTACAATGAGCAGTTCTTC. It yields the protein CSAIAGGSYNEQFF.

In this sample, this clonotype turned up once. The rearrangement links TRBV7-9 to TRBJ2-1; 8 positions match TRBD2. Germline V gene sequence: CDR1 SEHNR, CDR2 FQNEAQ (reference sequence). The CDR3 extends over 18 amino acids. J gave up 4 bases and V 5 bases, and 16 bases lay outside the gene matches. The CDR3 is CASSRPPGRAPGYNEQFF. For the CDR3, the DNA is TGTGCCAGCAGCCGCCCCCCCGGGAGGGCCCCAGGTTACAATGAGCAGTTCTTC. The whole variable domain, filled in from reference TRBV7-9 and TRBJ2-1, reads DTGVSQNPRHKITKRGQNVTFRCDPISEHNRLYWYRQTLGQGPEFLTYFQNEAQLEKSRLLSDRFSAERPKGSFSTLEIQRTEQGDSAMYLCASSRPPGRAPGYNEQFFGPGTRLTVL.

This clonotype was seen more than once but under ten times. V gene TRBV11-2 combines with J gene TRBJ2-1; 8 positions agree with TRBD1. Germline loops: CDR1 SGHAT, CDR2 FQNNGV. The junction had 14 bases not matched to a gene; V was cut back by 2 bases and J by 8 bases. CDR3 length: 17 amino acids. The CDR3 region has the DNA TGTGCCAGCAGCTTATCGATAGGGCAGGGGGCGCATCATGAGCAGTTCTTC. This gives the protein CASSLSIGQGAHHEQFF.

This clonotype has only a few counts. The V and J genes are TRBV3-1 and TRBJ2-5, with 8 bases matching TRBD1. This CDR3 spans 17 amino acids. CDR1 LGHDT and CDR2 YNNKEL come from the germline V gene (reference sequence). J gave up 5 bases and V 3 bases, and 14 bases lay outside the gene matches. The CDR3 sequence is CASSQPFRGPLGETQYF. CDR3 nucleotide sequence: TGTGCCAGCAGCCAGCCCTTCAGGGGGCCCCTGGGGGAGACCCAGTACTTC.

This sequence joins TRBV11-2 and TRBJ2-1; weak D call: TRBD2 (6 bases). The CDR3 runs 16 residues. V lost 1 base to trimming and J lost 1 base, with 11 bases between them. Germline V CDR1 and CDR2: SGHAT, FQNNGV. The CDR3: CASSLVGSGSYNEQFF. In nucleotides, the CDR3 is TGTGCCAGCAGCTTAGTGGGTAGCGGTTCCTACAATGAGCAGTTCTTC.

This chain joins TRBV20-1 and TRBJ1-1, with TRBD1 as a possible D gene (5 bases). Between the trimmed V and J ends, which lost 6 bases and 5 bases, there was a span of 16 bases. The length of the CDR3 is 13 residues. Germline CDR1 DFQATT, CDR2 SNEGSKA (reference sequence). CDR3 protein: CSAPGPTGTEAFF. The DNA for the CDR3 is TGCAGTGCCCCGGGACCAACTGGGACTGAAGCTTTCTTT.

There are a few counts of this clonotype. This chain links TRBV27 with TRBJ1-2; unclear D gene. Germline V gene sequence: CDR1 MNHEY, CDR2 SMNVEV (reference sequence). Between the trimmed V and J ends, which lost 4 bases and 6 bases, there was a span of 12 bases. The CDR3 spans 13 residues. This chain's CDR3 is CASSSLRMDGYTF. As DNA, the CDR3 is TGTGCCAGCAGTTCCCTTCGGATGGATGGCTACACCTTC.

This clonotype appeared a few times. The chain combines TRBV20-1 with TRBJ2-7; maybe TRBD2 (8 bases). The V gene's germline CDR1 is DFQATT and CDR2 SNEGSKA (reference sequence). With 5 bases removed from V and 2 bases from J, the gap between germline ends came to 22 bases. The CDR3 is made up of 16 amino acids. This CDR3 is CSALGTALGLAYEQYF. The DNA of the CDR3 is TGCAGTGCTCTTGGGACAGCCCTGGGACTAGCCTACGAGCAGTACTTC.

The rearrangement links TRBV5-1 to TRBJ2-1, with TRBD2 matching 13 bases. Per germline, CDR1 SGHRS and CDR2 YFSETQ. The CDR3 length is 18 residues. The trim removed 5 bases at V and 9 bases at J, leaving 17 bases unmatched. The CDR3 coding sequence is TGCGCCAGCAGTCCTGCCCGGACTAGCGGGGGAGGGGGAGGTGAGCAGTTCTTC. Protein product: CASSPARTSGGGGGEQFF.

This rearrangement joins TRBV5-1 to TRBJ1-4, with a tentative D call TRBD1 (6 bases). The CDR3 has 15 amino acids. The germline V gene encodes CDR1 SGHRS and CDR2 YFSETQ. Between the trimmed V and J ends, which lost 5 bases and 4 bases, there was a span of 15 bases. The CDR3 sequence is CASRRGTAGNEKLFF. The CDR3 DNA sequence: TGCGCCAGCAGGAGGGGGACTGCTGGTAATGAAAAACTGTTTTTT.

This clonotype was seen only a few times. The J gene is TRBJ2-3, the V gene TRBV6-5; 8 positions match TRBD2. J was trimmed by 5 bases and V by 2 bases; bases with no gene match: 3. In germline, CDR1 is MNHEY, CDR2 SVGAGI. The CDR3 is made up of 14 amino acids. The CDR3 protein is CASSYRGGVDTQYF. The CDR3 coding sequence is TGTGCCAGCAGTTACCGGGGGGGGGTAGATACGCAGTATTTT.

This clonotype was recorded a few times. The rearrangement uses TRBV28 and TRBJ1-5, with no clear D. Between the trimmed V and J ends, which lost 7 bases and 3 bases, there was a span of 13 bases. Germline lookup yields CDR1 MDHEN and CDR2 SYDVKM. This CDR3 has 14 residues. The DNA for the CDR3 is TGTGCCAGCATGGTGGCGAGGGACAATCAGCCCCAGCATTTT. This sequence encodes CASMVARDNQPQHF.

This clonotype has ten or more counts. The CDR3 sequence is CASSPSVWDRGDSPYEQYF. CDR3 DNA sequence: TGTGCCAGCTCACCATCGGTCTGGGACAGGGGGGACTCGCCCTACGAGCAGTACTTC. This chain connects TRBV18 to TRBJ2-7, with 11 bases fitting TRBD1. Trimming removed 2 bases from V and 2 bases from J; junction bases left unmatched: 14. CDR1 KGHSH and CDR2 LQKENI come from the germline V gene. The CDR3 loop spans 19 amino acids.

This clonotype came up many times. The chain carries TRBV5-6 and TRBJ2-3; 12 bases line up with TRBD2. Germline CDR1 and CDR2: SGHDT and YYEEEE. CDR3 length: 17 amino acids. Trimming at V came to 3 bases and at J to 2 bases, leaving 7 bases not matched to a gene. The CDR3 reads CASSWTSGAGHTDTQYF. CDR3 bases: TGTGCCAGCAGCTGGACTAGCGGGGCGGGTCACACAGATACGCAGTATTTT.

This clonotype was seen many times. This chain joins TRBV3-1 and TRBJ2-4; 10 nucleotides align to TRBD1. With V trimmed by 0 bases and J by 7 bases, 6 bases remained unmatched. The CDR3 runs 16 residues. Germline loops: CDR1 LGHDT, CDR2 YNNKEL (reference sequence). The CDR3 bases are TGTGCCAGCAGCCAAGATTTTGACAGGGGGCTCAACATTCAGTACTTC. Translating gives CASSQDFDRGLNIQYF.